Listed here are 32 T cell receptor beta chains from one sample, sequenced in a study of early T cells in non-severe SARS-CoV-2 infection. TCRdb re-called the 5' RACE reads with MiXCR, one entry per CDR3 protein. The table includes 50,000 to 80,000 distinct CDR3 sequences, 8% to 9% detected once. Sequences were derived from whole blood, sampled at baseline. These receptors came from an adult who was a healthcare worker with PCR-confirmed SARS-CoV-2 infection or an uninfected control (not recorded which).

This clonotype was picked up many times. The CDR3 sequence: CASSLGGGASVDEQFF. The CDR3 DNA reads as TGTGCCAGCAGCTTAGGAGGAGGGGCGTCAGTAGATGAGCAGTTCTTC. V and J are TRBV7-2 and TRBJ2-1; D perhaps matches TRBD2 (6 bases). The CDR3 runs 16 residues. Germline V gene lookup returns CDR1 SGHTA and CDR2 FQGNSA. Trimming left V 1 base short and J 8 bases short, with 18 bases between. The full variable domain, its missing parts supplied by reference TRBV7-2 and TRBJ2-1, is GAGVSQSPSNKVTEKGKDVELRCDPISGHTALYWYRQSLGQGLEFLIYFQGNSAPDKSGLPSDRFSAERTGGSVSTLTIQRTQQEDSAVYLCASSLGGGASVDEQFFGPGTRLTVL.

This clonotype was detected ten times or more. V gene TRBV6-2 or TRBV6-3 combines with J gene TRBJ1-2; a weak D match, TRBD1 (6 bases). This CDR3 contains 13 residues. The V end was cut by 2 bases, the J end by 8 bases, with 12 bases between. Germline V gives CDR1 MNHEY, CDR2 SVGEGT. The DNA of the CDR3 is TGTGCCAGCAGTTACGGGACAAGAAGGGGCTACACCTTC. Its protein product is CASSYGTRRGYTF.

Points on this clonotype: A much more abundant neighbour one base away suggests this may be a read error. This rearrangement joins TRBV27 to TRBJ2-7, with 11 positions matching TRBD2. Germline CDR1 reads MNHEY; CDR2 reads SMNVEV (reference sequence). This CDR3 spans 17 amino acids. The CDR3 DNA sequence: TGTGCCTGCAGTTTATCCGTTGGAACTAGCGGGAGTGGCGAGCAGTACTTC. It is translated as CACSLSVGTSGSGEQYF.

The chain combines TRBV10-3 with TRBJ1-5; 7 bases are a match to TRBD1. The CDR3 runs to 17 residues. J gave up 3 bases and V 0 bases, and 8 bases lay outside the gene matches. CDR1 and CDR2 from the germline V gene are ENHRY and SYGVKD. The CDR3 here is CAISESIGGGLNQPQHF. The CDR3 bases are TGTGCCATCAGTGAGTCGATCGGAGGGGGCCTCAATCAGCCCCAGCATTTT.

The gene calls are TRBV7-2 and TRBJ1-1, with TRBD1 as a possible D gene (6 bases). The CDR3 sequence is 14 residues long. Germline CDR1 reads SGHTA; CDR2 reads FQGNSA. V lost 4 bases to trimming and J lost 4 bases, with 13 bases between them. CDR3 DNA: TGTGCCAGCAGCTCGAGACAGGAGGCCACTGAAGCTTTCTTT. Protein sequence: CASSSRQEATEAFF. Full variable domain (outside the CDR3, taken from reference TRBV7-2 and TRBJ1-1): GAGVSQSPSNKVTEKGKDVELRCDPISGHTALYWYRQSLGQGLEFLIYFQGNSAPDKSGLPSDRFSAERTGGSVSTLTIQRTQQEDSAVYLCASSSRQEATEAFFGQGTRLTVV.

This clonotype was detected many times. The chain combines TRBV15 with TRBJ2-3; D call uncertain. V was cut by 10 bases and J by 5 bases, with 7 bases left in between. Germline loops: CDR1 LNHNV, CDR2 YYDKDF (reference sequence). This CDR3 is built from 10 residues. CDR3 DNA: TGTGCCATCGGTGGAGATACGCAGTATTTT. It yields the protein CAIGGDTQYF.

In this sample, this clonotype turned up many times. The chain joins TRBV5-1 to TRBJ1-2; the match to TRBD1 covers 7 bases. Germline-derived CDR1 and CDR2 are SGHRS and YFSETQ. This CDR3 region has 14 residues. The V and J ends lost 4 bases and 6 bases, in that order; junction bases with no gene match: 9. The CDR3 DNA follows: TGCGCCAGCAGCCCGACAGGGAGACATGATGGCTACACCTTC. Amino acid sequence: CASSPTGRHDGYTF.

This clonotype was observed a handful of times. V gene TRBV10-3 combines with J gene TRBJ1-1; TRBD1 matches 8 bases. J gave up 0 bases and V 10 bases, and 10 bases lay outside the gene matches. Germline V gene sequence: CDR1 ENHRY, CDR2 SYGVKD. The CDR3 covers 15 residues. CDR3 region: CATLPGDRMNTEAFF. DNA of the CDR3: TGTGCCACCCTCCCGGGGGACAGGATGAACACTGAAGCTTTCTTT.

This clonotype was observed a few times. The rearrangement joins TRBV4-3 to TRBJ2-7, with D perhaps TRBD2 (6 bases). Germline V gene data show CDR1 as LGHNA and CDR2 as YSLEER. The CDR3 has 14 amino acids. V was clipped by 4 bases and J by 5 bases, with 15 bases between them. The CDR3 DNA reads TGCGCCAGCAGCCCGCGACTAGAGGTCCACGAGCAGTACTTC. Residues: CASSPRLEVHEQYF.

This clonotype occurred many times. The chain employs TRBV12-3 or TRBV12-4 and TRBJ2-5; TRBD2 agrees at 8 bases. The CDR3 spans 14 residues. Germline trimming cut 4 bases from V and 3 bases from J; bases unmatched to any gene: 4. The DNA for the CDR3 is TGTGCCAGCAGTTCCAGCGGGAGAGAAGAGACCCAGTACTTC. Residues: CASSSSGREETQYF.

This clonotype was recorded many times. This rearrangement joins TRBV2 to TRBJ2-7; possibly TRBD1 for D (5 bases). Germline V gene lookup returns CDR1 SNHLY and CDR2 FYNNEI. V lost 2 bases and J 1 base, leaving 9 bases between the germline ends. This CDR3 spans 14 amino acids. The CDR3 DNA follows: TGTGCCAGCAGTGAATTAGGGGTGTCCTACGAGCAGTACTTC. Residues: CASSELGVSYEQYF.

This clonotype came up many times. The chain recombines TRBV7-6 with TRBJ2-5; D might be TRBD1 (6 bases). This CDR3 region has 16 residues. The V gene's germline CDR1 is SGHVS and CDR2 FNYEAQ. Trimming stripped 5 bases from V and 7 bases from J, with 23 bases between. The CDR3 reads CASSTGSGTPGMTQYF. Written as DNA, the CDR3 is TGTGCCAGCAGCACAGGTTCCGGGACACCCGGAATGACCCAGTACTTC.

This sequence joins TRBV7-8 and TRBJ1-1, with D unclear. V was pared by 1 base and J by 3 bases, with 12 bases between. The CDR3 has 15 residues. Germline V lookup: CDR1 SGHVS, CDR2 FQNEAQ. The CDR3 DNA reads TGTGCCAGCAGCTTAGGAATCGGAGAGTACACTGAAGCTTTCTTT. The encoded protein is CASSLGIGEYTEAFF.

This clonotype was counted at least ten times. As DNA, the CDR3 is TGTGCCAGCAGCCAACTACTGGGCGAAGAGACCCAGTACTTC. As protein: CASSQLLGEETQYF. The chain has TRBV3-1 and TRBJ2-5; the D is unclear. The length of the CDR3 is 14 residues. The ends were cut back, 2 bases at V and 3 bases at J, with 10 bases in the middle. Germline lookup yields CDR1 LGHDT and CDR2 YNNKEL (reference sequence).

The J gene is TRBJ1-2, the V gene TRBV5-1; 8 nucleotides agree with TRBD1. The CDR3 is made up of 13 amino acids. CDR1 is SGHRS, CDR2 YFSETQ, per germline. V was pared by 3 bases and J by 7 bases, with 5 bases of the junction left unmatched. DNA of the CDR3: TGCGCCAGCAGCTCAGAGGACAGGGCTGGCTACACCTTC. This gives the protein CASSSEDRAGYTF. Drawing the rest from reference TRBV5-1 and TRBJ1-2, the complete variable domain is KAGVTQTPRYLIKTRGQQVTLSCSPISGHRSVSWYQQTPGQGLQFLFEYFSETQRNKGNFPGRFSGRQFSNSRSEMNVSTLELGDSALYLCASSSEDRAGYTFGSGTRLTVV.

The rearrangement links TRBV7-2 to TRBJ2-1; 9 bases are shared with TRBD2. Germline values: CDR1 SGHTA, CDR2 FQGNSA. V shed 0 bases and J 3 bases; nucleotides not matched to a gene: 9. This CDR3 region has 18 residues. The CDR3 loop is CASSLASTSGLLYNEQFF. CDR3 sequence (DNA): TGTGCCAGCAGCTTAGCGTCCACTAGCGGGCTACTCTACAATGAGCAGTTCTTC.

This clonotype has only a few counts. V gene TRBV9 combines with J gene TRBJ1-1; D is ambiguous. Germline assignment: CDR1 SGDLS and CDR2 YYNGEE. V was shortened by 1 base and J by 3 bases, with 7 bases between the two germline ends. CDR3 length: 13 amino acids. The CDR3 loop is CASSVSVDTEAFF. CDR3 nucleotide sequence: TGTGCCAGCAGCGTATCCGTGGACACTGAAGCTTTCTTT.

This clonotype showed up many times. V and J are TRBV25-1 and TRBJ2-1, with D tentatively TRBD1 (6 bases). The V gene lost 5 bases and the J gene lost 8 bases, with 22 bases spanning the gap. CDR1 and CDR2 (germline): MGHDK, SYGVNS. This CDR3 spans 16 amino acids. The CDR3 protein is CASSPLGTRVVDEQFF. The CDR3 DNA sequence: TGTGCCAGCAGTCCCCTCGGGACAAGAGTAGTCGATGAGCAGTTCTTC.

The chain has TRBV19 and TRBJ2-7, with D unresolved. Germline CDR1 reads LNHDA; CDR2 reads SQIVND (reference sequence). The germline V and J ends were trimmed by 5 bases and 6 bases, with 11 bases remaining between them. This CDR3 region has 12 residues. CDR3 in amino acids: CASSLSSSEQYF. The CDR3 DNA reads as TGTGCCAGTAGTTTGTCCAGCAGCGAGCAGTACTTC.

This chain joins TRBV11-1 and TRBJ1-1; TRBD1 matches 9 bases. V was pared by 5 bases and J by 5 bases, with 9 bases of the junction left unmatched. The V gene's germline CDR1 is SGHAT and CDR2 FQDESV (reference sequence). The CDR3 loop spans 15 amino acids. CDR3 residues: CASSRTRTGETEAFF. CDR3 DNA: TGTGCCAGCAGCCGTACACGGACAGGGGAGACTGAAGCTTTCTTT. Using reference TRBV11-1 and TRBJ1-1 for the parts outside the CDR3, the full variable domain is EAEVAQSPRYKITEKSQAVAFWCDPISGHATLYWYRQILGQGPELLVQFQDESVVDDSQLPKDRFSAERLKGVDSTLKIQPAELGDSAMYLCASSRTRTGETEAFFGQGTRLTVV.

In its sample, this clonotype was seen a few times. CDR3 residues: CASSAWGRSNEQFF. For the CDR3, the DNA is TGTGCCAGCAGCGCCTGGGGGCGCAGTAATGAGCAGTTCTTC. This chain uses TRBV5-4 with TRBJ2-1; a possible D gene is TRBD1 (6 bases). The CDR3 sequence is 14 residues long. Trimming stripped 4 bases from V and 7 bases from J, with 15 bases between. The germline CDR1 and CDR2 sequences are SGHNT and YYREEE (reference sequence).

This clonotype showed up many times. The genes are TRBV7-3 and TRBJ2-2; D is unresolved. This CDR3 region has 13 residues. The V gene lost 3 bases and the J gene lost 7 bases, with 9 bases spanning the gap. Germline V gene lookup returns CDR1 SGHTA and CDR2 FQGTGA. In nucleotides, the CDR3 is TGTGCCAGCAGCTTTCTTGGAGACGGGGAGCTGTTTTTT. This sequence encodes CASSFLGDGELFF.

In its sample, this clonotype was seen many times. The V and J genes are TRBV10-3 and TRBJ1-3; D is undetermined. This CDR3 is built from 12 residues. Germline V gene sequence: CDR1 ENHRY, CDR2 SYGVKD. The V end was cut by 2 bases, the J end by 6 bases, with 5 bases between. This CDR3 reads CAISEESNTIYF. CDR3 nucleotides: TGTGCCATCAGTGAGGAGTCAAACACCATATATTTT.

This clonotype has only a few counts. V and J are TRBV11-1 and TRBJ2-3; 12 bases map to TRBD2. There are 15 residues in the CDR3. After removal of 4 bases from V and 6 bases from J, the junction contained 5 bases not matched to a gene. Germline loops: CDR1 SGHAT, CDR2 FQDESV (reference sequence). Written as DNA, the CDR3 is TGTGCCAGCAGCTGGGGACTAGCGGGCTCCGATACGCAGTATTTT. This codes for CASSWGLAGSDTQYF.

There are a few counts of this clonotype. The chain combines TRBV7-2 with TRBJ2-7; 8 bases match TRBD1. Germline CDR1 reads SGHTA; CDR2 reads FQGNSA. Trimming removed 2 bases from V and 2 bases from J; junction bases left unmatched: 5. The CDR3 spans 15 residues. CDR3 nucleotides: TGTGCCAGCAGCTTAAGGCAGGGGGCGGCCTACGAGCAGTACTTC. This encodes CASSLRQGAAYEQYF.

This clonotype appeared many times. This chain links TRBV7-8 with TRBJ2-5; D unresolved. V was shortened by 2 bases and J by 4 bases, with 5 bases between the two germline ends. The CDR3 extends over 12 amino acids. CDR1 is SGHVS, CDR2 FQNEAQ, per germline. The CDR3 sequence: CASSLLRETQYF. The CDR3 DNA is TGTGCCAGCAGCTTACTCCGAGAGACCCAGTACTTC.

This clonotype was seen only a few times. This rearrangement joins TRBV6-5 to TRBJ2-3; the D gene is possibly TRBD2 (5 bases). CDR1 and CDR2 (germline): MNHEY, SVGAGI. Trimming removed 10 bases at V and 6 bases at J, with 11 bases between. The CDR3 consists of 11 residues. The DNA for the CDR3 is TGTGCCACCCGGAGGTACGATACGCAGTATTTT. Encoded protein: CATRRYDTQYF.

At least ten counts were recorded for this clonotype. One junction end does not reproduce the germline sequence, and a read error may be involved. This chain connects TRBV29-1 to TRBJ2-3; 7 bases align to TRBD2. The CDR3 extends over 14 amino acids. Germline V CDR1 and CDR2: SQVTM, ANQGSEA. The CDR3 region is CSVQALADTDTQFF. The CDR3 DNA reads TGCAGCGTTCAAGCCCTAGCGGACACAGATACGCAGTTTTTT.

In this sample, this clonotype turned up many times. V gene TRBV7-2 combines with J gene TRBJ2-7; 9 bases line up with TRBD2. V lost 5 bases and J lost 0; bases outside the gene matches: 14. Germline assignment: CDR1 SGHTA and CDR2 FQGNSA. The CDR3 totals 18 residues. The DNA for the CDR3 is TGTGCCAGCAGCCCAGCTGCGAGCGGGAGGACAATCTCCTACGAGCAGTACTTC. Translation gives CASSPAASGRTISYEQYF.

This clonotype was counted ten times or more. The genes are TRBV6-5 and TRBJ1-2; the D gene is possibly TRBD1 (6 bases). Germline V gene lookup returns CDR1 MNHEY and CDR2 SVGAGI. There are 13 residues in the CDR3. Trimming cost V 7 bases and J 7 bases, with 16 bases left between them. The CDR3 sequence is CASTRTANSGYTF. The CDR3 DNA reads as TGTGCCAGCACCCGGACAGCCAATAGTGGCTACACCTTC.

V usage is TRBV12-3 or TRBV12-4 and J usage is TRBJ2-7; 8 positions agree with TRBD1. V shed 4 bases, J shed 5 bases, and the junction held 7 bases outside the gene matches. The CDR3 is 14 residues long. The DNA for the CDR3 is TGTGCCAGCAGTTACGGGACAGGCACCCACGAGCAGTACTTC. Residues: CASSYGTGTHEQYF.

V usage is TRBV20-1 and J usage is TRBJ2-3; D might be TRBD1 (5 bases). V dropped 0 bases and J dropped 0 bases, with 16 bases sitting between them. Germline V gives CDR1 DFQATT, CDR2 SNEGSKA (reference sequence). This CDR3 contains 17 residues. The CDR3 reads CSARDLGLKTSTDTQYF. Here the CDR3 DNA reads TGCAGTGCTAGAGATCTGGGGCTAAAGACTAGCACAGATACGCAGTATTTT.